Listed here are 30 T cell receptor beta chains from one sample, sequenced in a study of identical twins. TCRdb redid the calling of the 5' RACE reads with MiXCR, one entry per CDR3 protein. The profile shows about 530,000 distinct CDR3 sequences, about a fifth of them singletons. This same sample was also part of a study on yellow fever vaccine responses in identical twins.

Sample: CD4+ T cells sorted from blood. Every receptor here comes from a woman younger than 35 in good health.

Only one count was recorded for this clonotype. The chain recombines TRBV15 with TRBJ2-2; either TRBD1 or TRBD2 may fit D (6 bases each). With 3 bases removed from V and 5 bases from J, the gap between germline ends came to 16 bases. The length of the CDR3 is 16 residues. CDR1 is LNHNV and CDR2 is YYDKDF in the germline V gene (reference sequence). CDR3 coding DNA: TGTGCCACCAGCAGTTCCCCCGGGGGCCGGACCGGGGAGCTGTTTTTT. Protein sequence: CATSSSPGGRTGELFF.

This rearrangement joins TRBV7-3 to TRBJ2-7, with a tentative D call TRBD1 (6 bases). Trimming took 5 bases from V and 4 from J, leaving 15 bases between them. This CDR3 comprises 14 residues. CDR1 is SGHTA, CDR2 FQGTGA, per germline. The CDR3 reads CASSAGQPPYEQYF. CDR3 coding DNA: TGTGCCAGCAGCGCAGGACAGCCGCCGTACGAGCAGTACTTC.

V gene TRBV28 combines with J gene TRBJ2-5; 10 bases are a match to TRBD2. The CDR3 spans 16 residues. J was trimmed by 4 bases and V by 5 bases; bases with no gene match: 10. The germline CDR1 and CDR2 sequences are MDHEN and SYDVKM. DNA for the CDR3: TGTGCCAGCAGTCCTCGAGCGGGAGGGCCGGGAGAGACCCAGTACTTC. Its protein product is CASSPRAGGPGETQYF.

This clonotype was observed a handful of times. The chain links TRBV20-1 to TRBJ1-1; a possible D gene is TRBD1 (6 bases). V was pared by 2 bases and J by 0 bases, with 10 bases between. The CDR3 is made up of 14 amino acids. Germline V gene sequence: CDR1 DFQATT, CDR2 SNEGSKA (reference sequence). The CDR3 region is CSARRQGMNTEAFF. In DNA form, the CDR3 reads TGCAGTGCTAGACGGCAGGGGATGAACACTGAAGCTTTCTTT.

This clonotype was seen more than once but under ten times. This chain connects TRBV7-2 to TRBJ2-5; D unclear. The CDR3 is made up of 14 amino acids. Germline V gene data show CDR1 as SGHTA and CDR2 as FQGNSA. Deletions cut 4 bases from V and 2 bases from J, with 11 bases between. The CDR3 loop reads CASSYGPLQETQYF. CDR3 bases: TGTGCCAGCAGCTACGGGCCCCTTCAAGAGACCCAGTACTTC.

The V call is TRBV5-1, the J call TRBJ1-4; D uncertain. Per germline, CDR1 SGHRS and CDR2 YFSETQ. V was pared by 4 bases and J by 0 bases, with 10 bases between. This CDR3 spans 15 amino acids. The CDR3 bases are TGCGCCAGCAGCCCCGGGTTGACAACTAATGAAAAACTGTTTTTT. This gives the protein CASSPGLTTNEKLFF.

This sequence joins TRBV12-3 or TRBV12-4 and TRBJ1-1; the D gene is possibly TRBD1 (6 bases). The CDR3 has 15 amino acids. Trimming removed 6 bases from V and 0 bases from J, with 14 bases in between. The DNA of the CDR3 is TGTGCCAGCAGCCTACAGGGACCGATGAACACTGAAGCTTTCTTT. It translates to CASSLQGPMNTEAFF.

The chain links TRBV12-3 or TRBV12-4 to TRBJ2-4, with D possibly being TRBD1 or TRBD2 (5 bases each). The V gene lost 7 bases and the J gene lost 10 bases, with 14 bases spanning the gap. The CDR3 consists of 12 residues. In DNA, the CDR3 is TGTGCCAGCACTCGCTCCGGGGCTATTCAGTACTTC. This codes for CASTRSGAIQYF.

A few counts support this clonotype. The rearrangement links TRBV10-3 to TRBJ2-7, with 9 bases fitting TRBD2. The CDR3 has 14 residues. Unmatched junction bases numbered 5, after V lost 4 bases and J lost 4 bases. CDR1 is ENHRY, CDR2 SYGVKD, per germline. The CDR3 DNA reads as TGTGCCATCAGTGGAACTAGCGGGCCTTACGAGCAGTACTTC. Amino acids: CAISGTSGPYEQYF.

This chain connects TRBV7-2 to TRBJ2-7; TRBD2 aligns across 10 bases. The V gene's germline CDR1 is SGHTA and CDR2 FQGNSA. There are 14 residues in the CDR3. Germline trimming cut 4 bases from V and 4 bases from J; bases unmatched to any gene: 4. CDR3 bases: TGTGCCAGCAGCTCCGGACTAGCGGTTTACGAGCAGTACTTC. It translates to CASSSGLAVYEQYF.

This clonotype has more than one count but fewer than ten. This chain links TRBV28 with TRBJ1-5, with 9 bases aligning to TRBD1. Germline V gene data show CDR1 as MDHEN and CDR2 as SYDVKM. V was pared by 10 bases and J by 7 bases, with 14 bases of the junction left unmatched. The length of the CDR3 is 15 residues. CDR3 amino acids: CATDGPGQGRQPQHF. The CDR3 DNA reads as TGTGCCACCGACGGACCGGGACAGGGACGCCAGCCCCAGCATTTT.

V is TRBV12-3 or TRBV12-4 and J is TRBJ2-3; 9 positions agree with TRBD2. CDR3 length: 15 residues. V lost 4 bases, J lost 4 bases, and 6 bases stayed unmatched. In nucleotides, the CDR3 is TGTGCCAGCAGTTGGATTAGCGGGAGTGCAGATACGCAGTATTTT. Translating gives CASSWISGSADTQYF.

The rearrangement joins TRBV20-1 to TRBJ2-3; 7 positions match TRBD1. The ends lost 5 bases at V and 3 bases at J; junction bases unmatched: 11. The CDR3 consists of 15 residues. The germline V gene has CDR1 DFQATT and CDR2 SNEGSKA (reference sequence). CDR3 sequence reads: CSAEKGTALTDTQYF. The DNA for the CDR3 is TGCAGTGCTGAAAAAGGGACAGCCTTAACAGATACGCAGTATTTT.

This clonotype was counted between two and nine times. The V gene is TRBV5-1, the J gene TRBJ2-1; 16 bases map to TRBD2. CDR1 is SGHRS, CDR2 YFSETQ, per germline. V shed 4 bases and J 9 bases; nucleotides not matched to a gene: 7. The CDR3 runs to 16 residues. As DNA, the CDR3 is TGCGCCAGCAGCACAGGGACTAGCGGGAGGGCCGGTGAGCAGTTCTTC. This gives the protein CASSTGTSGRAGEQFF.

This chain connects TRBV25-1 to TRBJ2-5; D not resolved. CDR1 MGHDK and CDR2 SYGVNS come from the germline V gene. V was trimmed by 3 bases and J by 0 bases, leaving 11 bases between them. The CDR3 is 15 residues long. The CDR3 DNA follows: TGTGCCAGCAGTGAGACGACATTGTACCAAGAGACCCAGTACTTC. It specifies CASSETTLYQETQYF.

The rearrangement links TRBV4-1 to TRBJ1-4, with no clear D. V was cut by 3 bases and J by 3 bases, with 8 bases left in between. Per germline, CDR1 MGHRA and CDR2 YSYEKL. The CDR3 length is 14 residues. CDR3 nucleotides: TGCGCCAGCAGCCAGACACAGTCTAATGAAAAACTGTTTTTT. Translating it yields CASSQTQSNEKLFF.

The sample holds a few counts of this clonotype. This rearrangement joins TRBV19 to TRBJ2-3; D possibly corresponds to TRBD2 (6 bases). The CDR3 sequence is 14 residues long. With 1 base removed from V and 6 bases from J, the gap between germline ends came to 11 bases. From germline, CDR1 is LNHDA and CDR2 SQIVND (reference sequence). The DNA of the CDR3 is TGTGCCAGTAGTATAGTCGGGAGAATGGATACGCAGTATTTT. Protein product: CASSIVGRMDTQYF.

The gene calls are TRBV7-9 and TRBJ2-3; D is unclear. The CDR3 runs 14 residues. Germline CDR1 and CDR2: SEHNR and FQNEAQ (reference sequence). Trimming removed 5 bases from V and 3 bases from J, with 12 bases in between. CDR3 sequence reads: CASSNPVTTDTQYF. CDR3 in DNA: TGTGCCAGCAGCAACCCTGTCACAACAGATACGCAGTATTTT.

DNA of the CDR3: TGTGCCAGCTCACCGGCCGACAACCGAGAGACCCAGTACTTC. It encodes CASSPADNRETQYF. The V call is TRBV18, the J call TRBJ2-5; D not certain. Germline V gene data show CDR1 as KGHSH and CDR2 as LQKENI. The CDR3 has 14 amino acids. Trimming left V 3 bases short and J 4 bases short, with 12 bases between.

The chain joins TRBV20-1 to TRBJ1-3; D unclear. Trimming took 5 bases from V and 4 from J, leaving 6 bases between them. The germline gives CDR1 DFQATT, CDR2 SNEGSKA (reference sequence). The CDR3 has 11 residues. The CDR3 DNA follows: TGCAGTGCTCTCTCCGGAAACACCATATATTTT. This encodes CSALSGNTIYF.

This clonotype was detected only a few times. The chain uses TRBV6-1 and TRBJ1-2, with a possible D match to TRBD1 (6 bases). From germline, CDR1 is MNHNS and CDR2 SASEGT. The CDR3 has 14 amino acids. Trimming cost V 6 bases and J 0 bases, with 11 bases left between them. CDR3 sequence: CASRRDTTNYGYTF. DNA for the CDR3: TGTGCCAGCAGAAGGGACACGACTAACTATGGCTACACCTTC.

The CDR3 spells CASSLSGTRETQYF. For the CDR3, the DNA is TGCGCCAGCAGCTTGTCGGGTACACGAGAGACCCAGTACTTC. The rearrangement links TRBV5-1 to TRBJ2-5; no reliable D call. V lost 1 base and J lost 4, with 11 bases in between. Germline assignment: CDR1 SGHRS and CDR2 YFSETQ. This CDR3 contains 14 residues.

The CDR3 is CASSHETPHTQYF. The DNA for the CDR3 is TGCGCCAGCAGCCACGAGACGCCACATACGCAGTATTTT. This rearrangement joins TRBV5-1 to TRBJ2-3, with D unresolved. This CDR3 is built from 13 residues. Germline V CDR1 and CDR2: SGHRS, YFSETQ. V shed 4 bases and J shed 7 bases, with 13 bases lying between them.

The chain recombines TRBV5-6 with TRBJ2-1; TRBD2 matches 10 bases. The CDR3 totals 16 residues. CDR1 is SGHDT, CDR2 YYEEEE, per germline. The J segment lost 9 bases and the V segment lost 0 bases, leaving 9 bases of the junction unmatched. In nucleotides, the CDR3 is TGTGCCAGCAGCTTGGCCCCGGGACTAGCGTTCACTGAGCAGTTCTTC. It yields the protein CASSLAPGLAFTEQFF.

This clonotype has more than one count but fewer than ten. The CDR3 coding sequence is TGTGCCAGCAGCTTAATCCCGCATAGGGACACTGAAGCTTTCTTT. It specifies CASSLIPHRDTEAFF. The chain employs TRBV7-9 and TRBJ1-1; no definite D call. The CDR3 has 15 amino acids. CDR1 and CDR2 (germline): SEHNR, FQNEAQ (reference sequence). V was pared by 2 bases and J by 3 bases, with 13 bases between.

J is TRBJ1-3 and V is TRBV7-9; D call uncertain. Between the trimmed V and J ends, which lost 0 bases and 8 bases, there was a span of 8 bases. The germline gives CDR1 SEHNR, CDR2 FQNEAQ (reference sequence). CDR3 size: 13 residues. The CDR3 DNA sequence: TGTGCCAGCAGCTTAGCTGGAGGAGACACCATATATTTT. Translated: CASSLAGGDTIYF.

The gene calls are TRBV25-1 and TRBJ2-5; 9 bases align to TRBD2. In germline, CDR1 is MGHDK, CDR2 SYGVNS. The CDR3 extends over 13 amino acids. V dropped 8 bases and J dropped 5; count of bases not matched to a gene: 6. CDR3 sequence reads: CASQLAGRETQYF. The CDR3 bases are TGTGCCAGCCAACTAGCGGGTCGTGAGACCCAGTACTTC.

The chain couples TRBV5-1 to TRBJ2-1; 7 bases fit TRBD2. CDR1 is SGHRS and CDR2 is YFSETQ in the germline V gene. The CDR3 has 16 amino acids. V lost 3 bases and J lost 6; bases outside the gene matches: 12. The CDR3 DNA sequence: TGCGCCAGCAGCTCTACTCCCGGGACTACCGTCAATGAGCAGTTCTTC. This gives the protein CASSSTPGTTVNEQFF.

This clonotype was seen more than once but under ten times. This rearrangement joins TRBV5-1 to TRBJ2-7; TRBD1 matches at 8 bases. Germline V gene data show CDR1 as SGHRS and CDR2 as YFSETQ. This CDR3 contains 15 residues. V trimming: 0 bases; J trimming: 5 bases; junction bases outside the gene matches: 7. The CDR3 loop is CASSLVDRGANEQYF. DNA of the CDR3: TGCGCCAGCAGCTTGGTTGACAGGGGAGCGAACGAGCAGTACTTC.

The rearrangement links TRBV3-1 to TRBJ2-3, with 10 bases fitting TRBD2. V was clipped by 4 bases and J by 6 bases; unmatched bases: 19. Germline values: CDR1 LGHDT, CDR2 YNNKEL (reference sequence). This CDR3 spans 19 amino acids. In DNA form, the CDR3 reads TGTGCCAGCAGCCTTGGGGTAGCGGGAGGAAGGGCGATATTGGATACGCAGTATTTT. Amino acid sequence: CASSLGVAGGRAILDTQYF.